This T cell receptor (beta chain) was identified during a study of cytomegalovirus exposure and HLA in healthy donors. Researchers ran the PCR with 60 Vbeta and 13 Jbeta primers. Sequencing used immunoSEQ multiplex PCR; TCRdb keeps in-frame clones, though not all of them. There are about 170,000 clones in the sample; under 90% occur only once, and about 1.6% lies in the top ten. This CDR3 contains 15 residues. V was pared by 2 bases and J by 4 bases, with 14 bases between. Germline CDR1 and CDR2: MNHEY and SVGAGI. The V and J genes are TRBV6-5 and TRBJ1-2, with D hard to call. The sequence was collected from a male donor in good health and CMV-seronegative. Sequenced: PBMCs. As DNA, the CDR3 is TGTGCCAGCAGTTACCACACAAACGGCGGCTATGGCTACACCTTC. It codes for CASSYHTNGGYGYTF.